The 20 T cell receptor beta chains given below trace back to one sample, sequenced in a study of blood T cell repertoires in COVID-19. Method: immunoSEQ multiplex PCR; TCRdb's copy keeps in-frame clones and lacks some. The sample includes 30,000 to 45,000 clones, 81% seen only once; the top ten take around 28%. Sequencing used peripheral blood. The receptor source for this set is a man older than 75 with active or convalescent COVID-19.

The chain links TRBV7-2 to TRBJ2-7, with a weak D call TRBD2 (5 bases). Per the germline V gene, CDR1 is SGHTA and CDR2 is FQGNSA. Trimming cost V 6 bases and J 2 bases, with 11 bases left between them. CDR3 length: 13 amino acids. CDR3 DNA sequence: TGTGCCAGCAGGAGTTTCGGGGCCTACGAGCAGTACTTC. It codes for CASRSFGAYEQYF. Full variable domain (rest looked up from reference TRBV7-2 and TRBJ2-7): GAGVSQSPSNKVTEKGKDVELRCDPISGHTALYWYRQSLGQGLEFLIYFQGNSAPDKSGLPSDRFSAERTGGSVSTLTIQRTQQEDSAVYLCASRSFGAYEQYFGPGTRLTVT.

The chain couples TRBV7-3 to TRBJ2-5; tentative D call: TRBD2 (7 bases). CDR3 length: 15 amino acids. V was trimmed by 1 base and J by 9 bases, leaving 18 bases between them. CDR1 is SGHTA, CDR2 FQGTGA, per germline. CDR3 DNA: TGTGCCAGCAGCTTAAATATCGGGGGGCCCGTGGCCCAGTACTTC. Protein product: CASSLNIGGPVAQYF. Full variable domain (rest looked up from reference TRBV7-3 and TRBJ2-5): GAGVSQTPSNKVTEKGKYVELRCDPISGHTALYWYRQSLGQGPEFLIYFQGTGAADDSGLPNDRFFAVRPEGSVSTLKIQRTERGDSAVYLCASSLNIGGPVAQYFGPGTRLLVL.

The V call is TRBV7-9, the J call TRBJ1-6; D not resolved. The V end lost 1 base, the J end lost 15 bases, and 7 bases lay between the germline ends. The CDR3 is made up of 11 amino acids. Germline values: CDR1 SEHNR, CDR2 FQNEAQ (reference sequence). CDR3 sequence: CASSLDGSLHF. CDR3 coding DNA: TGTGCCAGCAGCTTAGACGGTAGCCTCCACTTT.

The rearrangement uses TRBV6-2 or TRBV6-3 and TRBJ2-7; D unresolved. V was clipped by 4 bases and J by 4 bases, with 5 bases between them. CDR1 MNHEY and CDR2 SVGEGT come from the germline V gene. CDR3 length: 11 amino acids. This chain's CDR3 is CASSFVYEQYF. The CDR3, as DNA: TGTGCCAGCAGTTTTGTATACGAGCAGTACTTC.

The CDR3, as DNA: TGCGCCAGCAGCTTGGGAACAGGGCCTCTATACGAGCAGTACTTC. It codes for CASSLGTGPLYEQYF. The chain combines TRBV5-1 with TRBJ2-7; possible D gene TRBD1, 6 bases. CDR3 length equals 15 residues. V dropped 0 bases and J dropped 4 bases, with 14 bases sitting between them. Germline CDR1 is SGHRS and CDR2 is YFSETQ.

The chain combines TRBV11-2 with TRBJ2-3; D perhaps matches TRBD2 (6 bases). V was trimmed by 2 bases and J by 5 bases, leaving 11 bases between them. The CDR3 contains 14 residues. The germline V gene encodes CDR1 SGHAT and CDR2 FQNNGV. CDR3 residues: CASSLTVGGDTQYF. The DNA of the CDR3 is TGTGCCAGCAGCTTAACGGTCGGGGGAGATACGCAGTATTTT. Full variable domain (outside the CDR3, taken from reference TRBV11-2 and TRBJ2-3): EAGVAQSPRYKIIEKRQSVAFWCNPISGHATLYWYQQILGQGPKLLIQFQNNGVVDDSQLPKDRFSAERLKGVDSTLKIQPAKLEDSAVYLCASSLTVGGDTQYFGPGTRLTVL.

The chain joins TRBV4-3 to TRBJ2-3; 7 bases are a match to TRBD2. CDR3 length: 14 amino acids. CDR1 LGHNA and CDR2 YSLEER come from the germline V gene. V lost 5 bases, J lost 4 bases, and 6 bases stayed unmatched. The CDR3 DNA reads TGCGCCAGCAGCAGGGGAGGGTACTCAGATACGCAGTATTTT. Its protein is CASSRGGYSDTQYF.

The CDR3 is CAWSDGGDDYGYTF. The CDR3 coding sequence is TGTGCCTGGAGTGACGGCGGGGATGACTATGGCTACACCTTC. The chain joins TRBV30 to TRBJ1-2; D call uncertain. The CDR3 totals 14 residues. Per the germline V gene, CDR1 is GTSNPN and CDR2 is SVGIG (reference sequence). V gave up 1 base and J gave up 3 bases, with 12 bases separating them.

This clone was picked up a small number of times. V gene TRBV7-9 combines with J gene TRBJ2-1; 7 nucleotides line up with TRBD1. The germline CDR1 and CDR2 sequences are SEHNR and FQNEAQ (reference sequence). After removal of 5 bases from V and 8 bases from J, the junction contained 15 bases not matched to a gene. There are 16 residues in the CDR3. This CDR3 is CASSLSDRALRYEQFF. As DNA, the CDR3 is TGTGCCAGCAGCCTCTCCGACAGGGCTCTAAGGTATGAGCAGTTCTTC.

The chain carries TRBV5-4 and TRBJ2-3; D is possibly TRBD2 (6 bases). Germline V gene lookup returns CDR1 SGHNT and CDR2 YYREEE (reference sequence). V was shortened by 3 bases and J by 5 bases, with 13 bases between the two germline ends. The CDR3 spans 14 residues. The CDR3 loop reads CASSSGDDQDTQYF. The CDR3, as DNA: TGTGCCAGCAGCTCGGGGGACGACCAAGATACGCAGTATTTT. Combining the CDR3 with reference TRBV5-4 and TRBJ2-3 gives the whole variable domain ETGVTQSPTHLIKTRGQQVTLRCSSQSGHNTVSWYQQALGQGPQFIFQYYREEENGRGNFPPRFSGLQFPNYSSELNVNALELDDSALYLCASSSGDDQDTQYFGPGTRLTVL.

The rearrangement links TRBV4-3 to TRBJ2-2; 11 positions match TRBD2. From germline, CDR1 is LGHNA and CDR2 YSLEER. Unmatched junction bases numbered 5, after V lost 0 bases and J lost 2 bases. This CDR3 spans 18 amino acids. In nucleotides, the CDR3 is TGCGCCAGCAGCCAAGACTTACTAGCGGGAGTAAACACCGGGGAGCTGTTTTTT. This sequence encodes CASSQDLLAGVNTGELFF.

The rearrangement joins TRBV20-1 to TRBJ2-5; D remains ambiguous. The V and J ends lost 3 bases and 5 bases respectively, with 7 bases between them. Germline CDR1 DFQATT, CDR2 SNEGSKA (reference sequence). CDR3 length: 11 residues. The CDR3 sequence is CSARESETQYF. The CDR3 DNA reads as TGCAGTGCTAGGGAGTCGGAGACCCAGTACTTC.

The chain joins TRBV9 to TRBJ1-1; D not certain. The germline gives CDR1 SGDLS, CDR2 YYNGEE. The germline V and J ends were trimmed by 4 bases and 10 bases, with 11 bases remaining between them. The CDR3 consists of 11 residues. CDR3 coding DNA: TGTGCCAGCAGCCCCCTCGCGGGAGCTTTCTTT. Protein sequence: CASSPLAGAFF.

CDR3 sequence reads: CASIDTNKETQYF. CDR3 sequence (DNA): TGTGCCAGCATCGACACCAATAAAGAGACCCAGTACTTC. This chain joins TRBV7-2 and TRBJ2-5; D is unresolved. Germline loops: CDR1 SGHTA, CDR2 FQGNSA. The CDR3 length is 13 residues. V was trimmed by 7 bases and J by 3 bases, leaving 12 bases between them.

As regards this clone: An end of the junction differs from the germline gene, which may be a read error. This sample includes further DNA sequences coding for the same CDR3. V is TRBV4-1 and J is TRBJ1-2; D is unclear. From germline, CDR1 is MGHRA and CDR2 YSYEKL. The CDR3 loop spans 14 amino acids. CDR3 sequence: CASSQAGSNYGYTF. The CDR3 nucleotides are TGCGCCAGCAGCCAAGCGGGTTCTAACTATGGCTACACCTTT.

The chain is built from TRBV19 and TRBJ2-5, with 7 bases that match TRBD2. Looked up from germline, CDR1 is LNHDA and CDR2 is SQIVND (reference sequence). The CDR3 has 13 amino acids. Trimming removed 5 bases from V and 5 bases from J; junction bases left unmatched: 5. CDR3 nucleotide sequence: TGTGCCAGTAGTTTGAGGGGAGGGGAGACCCAGTACTTC. This gives the protein CASSLRGGETQYF.

V and J are TRBV19 and TRBJ1-2; TRBD1 agrees at 8 bases. CDR3 length equals 15 residues. V dropped 9 bases and J dropped 3; count of bases not matched to a gene: 12. In germline, CDR1 is LNHDA, CDR2 SQIVND (reference sequence). CDR3 loop: CASQTVGQGDYGYTF. CDR3 DNA: TGTGCCAGCCAGACCGTAGGACAGGGAGACTATGGCTACACCTTC.

This clone was detected only a few times. The chain couples TRBV27 to TRBJ1-5; tentative D call: TRBD1 (6 bases). Trimming cost V 4 bases and J 6 bases, with 19 bases left between them. In germline, CDR1 is MNHEY, CDR2 SMNVEV (reference sequence). The CDR3 contains 16 residues. The CDR3 DNA reads as TGTGCCAGCAGTTCGCAGGGGATGAGCGGAGCTCAGCCCCAGCATTTT. It translates to CASSSQGMSGAQPQHF.

This clone was recorded once. The chain couples TRBV4-2 to TRBJ2-7; 14 bases align to TRBD2. CDR1 is LGHNA, CDR2 YNFKEQ, per germline. The CDR3 extends over 18 amino acids. V lost 1 base and J lost 0; bases outside the gene matches: 5. CDR3 nucleotide sequence: TGTGCCAGCAGCCAAGGGTCCGGGACTAGCGGGAGCTCCTACGAGCAGTACTTC. Its protein product is CASSQGSGTSGSSYEQYF.

The rearrangement uses TRBV5-1 and TRBJ1-2; a weak D match, TRBD1 (6 bases). This CDR3 is built from 17 residues. Trimming cost V 4 bases and J 0 bases, with 19 bases left between them. Germline values: CDR1 SGHRS, CDR2 YFSETQ. The CDR3 DNA is TGCGCCAGCAGCCCTATGGGGGCAACGACTTCTAACTATGGCTACACCTTC. It yields the protein CASSPMGATTSNYGYTF.